The clone carrying this T cell receptor (beta chain) came up a few times. Its antigen is not identified. There are 14 residues in the CDR3. With V trimmed by 5 bases and J by 2 bases, 5 bases remained unmatched. CDR1 is SGHTA and CDR2 is FQGNSA in the germline V gene. TCRdb called the 5' RACE reads again in MiXCR, with one record for every CDR3 protein. The table lists hundreds of thousands of distinct CDR3 sequences, 7.5% to 9% of them singletons. These data come from a study of T cells after yellow fever vaccination. Study results and limitations: Compared with primary, the secondary response was weaker and peaked at day 5, not 15.

The sequence was obtained from a man aged 18 to 29 who received the YFV17D yellow fever vaccine. This chain connects TRBV7-2 to TRBJ1-2; 7 nucleotides agree with TRBD1. Sequencing used CD4+ T cells sorted from PBMCs, obtained 5 days after the yellow fever booster vaccination. CDR3 nucleotides: TGTGCCAGCAGCCAAGGGGGCGTGAACTATGGCTACACCTTC. Encoded protein: CASSQGGVNYGYTF.